This passage covers 30 T cell receptor beta chains from one sample sequenced in a study of T-cell memory formation after mild COVID-19. Using its own MiXCR run on the 5' RACE reads, TCRdb lists one record per CDR3 protein. Of 40,000 to 45,000 distinct CDR3 sequences detected, 7.3% appear once; the ten largest clones hold 1.4%. Sequencing was done on a sample of PBMCs or a T cell subset sorted from them (not recorded which). These TCRs come from a man younger than 35 who had mild COVID-19 (a few samples of this study predate the infection). Cell type and time point are not known.

V is TRBV27 and J is TRBJ2-7; 10 positions match TRBD2. This CDR3 has 14 amino acids. Germline V gene data show CDR1 as MNHEY and CDR2 as SMNVEV (reference sequence). V shed 5 bases and J 3 bases; nucleotides not matched to a gene: 4. The CDR3 coding sequence is TGTGCCAGCAGTAGAACTAGCGGGGTCTACGAGCAGTACGTC. This sequence encodes CASSRTSGVYEQYV.

This clonotype was observed at least ten times. The chain's CDR3 is CASSTKRRLGNEQFF. The CDR3 bases are TGTGCCAGCAGCACGAAACGGCGGCTGGGCAATGAGCAGTTCTTC. The genes are TRBV7-9 and TRBJ2-1; D not certain. The CDR3 is 15 amino acids. V was pared by 5 bases and J by 6 bases, with 17 bases between. Germline lookup yields CDR1 SEHNR and CDR2 FQNEAQ (reference sequence).

This clonotype has just a few counts. The chain carries TRBV10-1 and TRBJ2-4, with D hard to call. Germline-derived CDR1 and CDR2 are WNHNN and SYGVQD (reference sequence). There are 14 residues in the CDR3. Trimming removed 0 bases at V and 5 bases at J, with 8 bases between. The CDR3 region is CASSESTVQNIQYF. CDR3 DNA sequence: TGCGCCAGCAGTGAGTCTACAGTCCAAAACATTCAGTACTTC.

This clonotype turned up a few times. The chain uses TRBV4-1 and TRBJ1-2; TRBD1 matches at 7 bases. CDR1 MGHRA and CDR2 YSYEKL come from the germline V gene. V shed 1 base, J shed 4 bases, and the junction held 6 bases outside the gene matches. This CDR3 is 15 amino acids long. The CDR3 region has the DNA TGCGCCAGCAGCCAAGCGATAACAGGGGCCTATGGCTACACCTTC. As protein: CASSQAITGAYGYTF.

This clonotype was observed a few times. The chain carries TRBV7-3 and TRBJ2-1, with D perhaps given as TRBD1 or TRBD2 (7 bases each). Germline-derived CDR1 and CDR2 are SGHTA and FQGTGA. The CDR3 loop spans 15 amino acids. V shed 4 bases and J shed 1 base, with 11 bases lying between them. As DNA, the CDR3 is TGTGCCAGCAGCTACCAGGGGGGGTCCTACAATGAGCAGTTCTTC. It encodes CASSYQGGSYNEQFF.

This sequence joins TRBV5-1 and TRBJ2-1; TRBD2 is a possible D gene (6 bases). The CDR3 length is 16 residues. The V and J ends lost 1 base and 5 bases respectively, with 16 bases between them. Germline-derived CDR1 and CDR2 are SGHRS and YFSETQ. The DNA of the CDR3 is TGCGCCAGCAGCTTGACCGGGGGACCACCCAACAATGAGCAGTTCTTC. This gives the protein CASSLTGGPPNNEQFF.

This clonotype was observed a few times. The chain carries TRBV4-2 and TRBJ2-5, with D uncertain. V was pared by 0 bases and J by 5 bases, with 4 bases between. This CDR3 spans 12 amino acids. CDR1 LGHNA and CDR2 YNFKEQ come from the germline V gene. CDR3 in DNA: TGTGCCAGCAGCCAAGATAAGGAGACCCAGTACTTC. The encoded protein is CASSQDKETQYF.

The chain links TRBV7-9 to TRBJ1-1; D possibly corresponds to TRBD1 (5 bases). Germline CDR1 is SEHNR and CDR2 is FQNEAQ (reference sequence). The CDR3 runs to 15 residues. The V end lost 4 bases, the J end lost 5 bases, and 17 bases lay between the germline ends. CDR3 sequence (DNA): TGTGCCAGCAGCTACTCTTGGGGCGCTTATACTGAAGCTTTCTTT. This sequence encodes CASSYSWGAYTEAFF.

This clonotype was detected only a few times. V and J are TRBV27 and TRBJ2-3, with D uncertain. This CDR3 contains 12 residues. Per the germline V gene, CDR1 is MNHEY and CDR2 is SMNVEV (reference sequence). V was clipped by 8 bases and J by 9 bases, with 15 bases between them. CDR3 sequence reads: CASPVGGRTQYF. The CDR3 DNA reads TGTGCCAGCCCGGTGGGCGGACGGACGCAGTATTTT.

This clonotype was seen at least ten times. V usage is TRBV4-1 and J usage is TRBJ2-3, with TRBD2 matching 10 bases. This CDR3 comprises 15 residues. CDR1 MGHRA and CDR2 YSYEKL come from the germline V gene. With 0 bases clipped from V and 8 bases from J, the junction kept 5 bases outside the gene matches. CDR3 sequence reads: CASSQDRGLAPTQYF. CDR3 in DNA: TGCGCCAGCAGCCAAGATCGGGGACTAGCGCCTACGCAGTATTTT.

The chain links TRBV6-4 to TRBJ1-2; D uncertain. The V gene's germline CDR1 is MRHNA and CDR2 SNTAGT. This CDR3 has 14 amino acids. The ends were cut back, 1 base at V and 4 bases at J, with 10 bases in the middle. The CDR3: CASSDYLGSYGYTF. In DNA, the CDR3 is TGTGCCAGCAGTGACTACTTGGGCAGCTATGGCTACACCTTC.

J is TRBJ2-3 and V is TRBV2; D might be TRBD2 (6 bases). Germline lookup yields CDR1 SNHLY and CDR2 FYNNEI. The CDR3 sequence is 12 residues long. Trimming took 4 bases from V and 6 from J, leaving 8 bases between them. The CDR3 spells CASSASGDTQYF. The CDR3 DNA is TGTGCCAGCAGTGCCAGCGGGGATACGCAGTATTTT.

The table lists this clonotype with a few counts. V and J are TRBV4-1 and TRBJ2-4, with 7 bases that match TRBD2. The CDR3 has 17 residues. From germline, CDR1 is MGHRA and CDR2 YSYEKL. J gave up 7 bases and V 7 bases, and 19 bases lay outside the gene matches. The CDR3 here is CASNDPPGRRGGNIQYF. The CDR3 DNA sequence: TGCGCCAGCAACGACCCGCCCGGGCGCCGGGGAGGGAACATTCAGTACTTC.

At least ten counts were recorded for this clonotype. This rearrangement joins TRBV28 to TRBJ2-2; the match to TRBD1 covers 7 bases. The CDR3 extends over 15 amino acids. Germline V lookup: CDR1 MDHEN, CDR2 SYDVKM. V trimming: 6 bases; J trimming: 4 bases; junction bases outside the gene matches: 8. CDR3 coding DNA: TGTGCCAGCAGGAGCCTCAGGGGGAGCACCGGGGAGCTGTTTTTT. This translates into CASRSLRGSTGELFF. The entire variable domain, with the rest obtained from reference TRBV28 and TRBJ2-2, is as follows: DVKVTQSSRYLVKRTGEKVFLECVQDMDHENMFWYRQDPGLGLRLIYFSYDVKMKEKGDIPEGYSVSREKKERFSLILESASTNQTSMYLCASRSLRGSTGELFFGEGSRLTVL.

This clonotype came up a few times. The J gene is TRBJ2-3, the V gene TRBV4-3; tentatively, D is TRBD2 (7 bases). The germline V gene has CDR1 LGHNA and CDR2 YSLEER. With 4 bases removed from V and 3 bases from J, the gap between germline ends came to 20 bases. This CDR3 spans 17 amino acids. The CDR3 region has the DNA TGCGCCAGCAGCCCTAGGGCTGGGGGGGGCCGGACAGATACGCAGTATTTT. Translation gives CASSPRAGGGRTDTQYF.

This clonotype was seen repeatedly, ten times or more. V and J are TRBV12-3 or TRBV12-4 and TRBJ1-1, with TRBD1 identical over 7 bases. The trim removed 5 bases at V and 6 bases at J, leaving 6 bases unmatched. This CDR3 has 13 amino acids. The DNA for the CDR3 is TGTGCCAGCAGTCCAGGACAGGTGTCTGAAGCTTTCTTT. Amino acid sequence: CASSPGQVSEAFF.

This clonotype showed up many times. This chain uses TRBV12-3 or TRBV12-4 with TRBJ2-7; D perhaps matches TRBD2 (6 bases). This CDR3 is 14 amino acids long. With 6 bases removed from V and 4 bases from J, the gap between germline ends came to 16 bases. CDR3 sequence (DNA): TGTGCCAGCAGCGGGACTGTCGGTACTTACGAGCAGTACTTC. It encodes CASSGTVGTYEQYF.

There are many counts of this clonotype. This chain uses TRBV12-3 or TRBV12-4 with TRBJ2-5, with TRBD1 identical over 7 bases. Trimming cost V 3 bases and J 5 bases; bases outside gene matches: 6. The CDR3 has 14 residues. The CDR3 spells CASSFRGLIETQYF. The CDR3 region has the DNA TGTGCCAGCAGTTTTAGGGGGCTGATTGAGACCCAGTACTTC.

The CDR3 nucleotides are TGTGCCACCAGTGATTCGGGTAATTCACCCCTCCACTTT. Translating it yields CATSDSGNSPLHF. The gene calls are TRBV24-1 and TRBJ1-6; no reliable D call. Germline values: CDR1 KGHDR, CDR2 SFDVKD. The V end was cut by 2 bases, the J end by 6 bases, with 4 bases between. The CDR3 is 13 amino acids.

This clonotype was found many times. The J gene is TRBJ1-2, the V gene TRBV7-9; no firm D call. V shed 8 bases and J shed 1 base, with 14 bases lying between them. The CDR3 spans 14 residues. CDR1 and CDR2 (germline): SEHNR, FQNEAQ (reference sequence). CDR3 residues: CASARGQINYGYTF. In nucleotides, the CDR3 is TGTGCCAGCGCCCGAGGCCAAATTAACTATGGCTACACCTTC.

This clonotype was seen a few times. V is TRBV7-2 and J is TRBJ2-3; TRBD2 agrees at 8 bases. Trimming removed 4 bases from V and 6 bases from J; junction bases left unmatched: 15. Germline V gene lookup returns CDR1 SGHTA and CDR2 FQGNSA. There are 17 residues in the CDR3. In DNA, the CDR3 is TGTGCCAGCAGCTCAACCCGGGGGGGGGCCATTTTCGATACGCAGTATTTT. This codes for CASSSTRGGAIFDTQYF. Drawing the rest from reference TRBV7-2 and TRBJ2-3, the complete variable domain is GAGVSQSPSNKVTEKGKDVELRCDPISGHTALYWYRQSLGQGLEFLIYFQGNSAPDKSGLPSDRFSAERTGGSVSTLTIQRTQQEDSAVYLCASSSTRGGAIFDTQYFGPGTRLTVL.

This clonotype was counted at least ten times. This chain links TRBV6-6 with TRBJ1-5, with TRBD1 identical over 7 bases. The V gene's germline CDR1 is MNHNY and CDR2 SVGAGI (reference sequence). This CDR3 contains 14 residues. V shed 6 bases and J 2 bases; nucleotides not matched to a gene: 4. CDR3 protein: CASRDTGGNQPQHF. CDR3 nucleotides: TGTGCCAGCAGAGATACAGGGGGCAATCAGCCCCAGCATTTT.

This clonotype was seen repeatedly, ten times or more. CDR3 sequence: CASSAAGGYGYTF. CDR3 coding DNA: TGTGCCAGCAGCGCGGCTGGGGGCTATGGCTACACCTTC. The V call is TRBV9, the J call TRBJ1-2; TRBD1 might be the D (5 bases). CDR3 length: 13 residues. Trimming stripped 3 bases from V and 4 bases from J, with 10 bases between. Germline-derived CDR1 and CDR2 are SGDLS and YYNGEE.

This clonotype was seen more than once but under ten times. This chain joins TRBV6-5 and TRBJ2-5; D remains ambiguous. Trimming stripped 1 base from V and 2 bases from J, with 5 bases between. Germline CDR1 MNHEY, CDR2 SVGAGI. The CDR3 spans 13 residues. The CDR3: CASSYWRQETQYF. The CDR3 DNA reads TGTGCCAGCAGTTACTGGCGGCAAGAGACCCAGTACTTC.

This clonotype appeared a few times. The chain combines TRBV11-3 with TRBJ1-1; D remains unclear. V lost 3 bases, J lost 6 bases, and 11 bases lay in between. The CDR3 loop spans 13 amino acids. Germline CDR1 SGHNT, CDR2 YENEEA. CDR3 region: CASSFGRKAEAFF. CDR3 sequence (DNA): TGTGCCAGCAGCTTCGGGAGGAAGGCTGAAGCTTTCTTT.

The sample holds a few counts of this clonotype. This chain joins TRBV9 and TRBJ2-1, with 7 bases matching TRBD2. Looked up from germline, CDR1 is SGDLS and CDR2 is YYNGEE. Trimming took 8 bases from V and 9 from J; bases not matched to a gene: 11. CDR3 length equals 13 residues. CDR3 region: CASGSGVAPEQFF. CDR3 nucleotides: TGTGCCAGTGGCAGCGGGGTGGCACCTGAGCAGTTCTTC.

This clonotype was detected ten times or more. This chain links TRBV24-1 with TRBJ2-3; D ambiguous. Trimming took 4 bases from V and 3 from J, leaving 7 bases between them. The germline CDR1 and CDR2 sequences are KGHDR and SFDVKD. This CDR3 has 13 residues. CDR3 region: CATSDRLTDTQYF. DNA of the CDR3: TGTGCCACCAGTGACCGACTTACAGATACGCAGTATTTT.

The chain employs TRBV12-3 or TRBV12-4 and TRBJ1-1; D gene uncertain. Trimming cost V 2 bases and J 0 bases, with 13 bases left between them. The CDR3 contains 16 residues. CDR3 in DNA: TGTGCCAGCAGTTTAAGGTCGGGGAGCATGAACACTGAAGCTTTCTTT. Amino acids: CASSLRSGSMNTEAFF.

This clonotype was seen at least ten times. The chain employs TRBV4-1 and TRBJ2-6; tentative D call: TRBD2 (5 bases). Trimming took 4 bases from V and 7 from J, leaving 14 bases between them. The CDR3 contains 15 residues. The germline gives CDR1 MGHRA, CDR2 YSYEKL. CDR3 in DNA: TGCGCCAGCAGCCGAGGGTCCGGAGGCGCCAACGTCCTGACTTTC. It specifies CASSRGSGGANVLTF.

This chain uses TRBV20-1 with TRBJ1-5; D ambiguous. The germline CDR1 and CDR2 sequences are DFQATT and SNEGSKA (reference sequence). The V gene lost 0 bases and the J gene lost 9 bases, with 9 bases spanning the gap. The CDR3 runs to 12 residues. The CDR3 is CSAREAGGPQHF. The CDR3 nucleotides read TGCAGTGCTAGAGAGGCAGGCGGGCCCCAGCATTTT.